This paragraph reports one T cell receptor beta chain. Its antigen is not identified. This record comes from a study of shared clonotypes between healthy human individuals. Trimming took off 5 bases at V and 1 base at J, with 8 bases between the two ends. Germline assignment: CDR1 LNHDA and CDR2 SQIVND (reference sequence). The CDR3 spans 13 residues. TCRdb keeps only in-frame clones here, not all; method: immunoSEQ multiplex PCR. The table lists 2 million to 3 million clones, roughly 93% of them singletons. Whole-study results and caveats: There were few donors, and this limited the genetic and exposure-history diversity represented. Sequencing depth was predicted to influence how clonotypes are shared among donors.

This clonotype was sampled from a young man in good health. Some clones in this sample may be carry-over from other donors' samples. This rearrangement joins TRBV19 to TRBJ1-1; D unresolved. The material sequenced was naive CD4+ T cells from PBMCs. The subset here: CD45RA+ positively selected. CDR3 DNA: TGTGCCAGTAGTGCCAAGGGGAACACTGAAGCTTTCTTT. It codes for CASSAKGNTEAFF.